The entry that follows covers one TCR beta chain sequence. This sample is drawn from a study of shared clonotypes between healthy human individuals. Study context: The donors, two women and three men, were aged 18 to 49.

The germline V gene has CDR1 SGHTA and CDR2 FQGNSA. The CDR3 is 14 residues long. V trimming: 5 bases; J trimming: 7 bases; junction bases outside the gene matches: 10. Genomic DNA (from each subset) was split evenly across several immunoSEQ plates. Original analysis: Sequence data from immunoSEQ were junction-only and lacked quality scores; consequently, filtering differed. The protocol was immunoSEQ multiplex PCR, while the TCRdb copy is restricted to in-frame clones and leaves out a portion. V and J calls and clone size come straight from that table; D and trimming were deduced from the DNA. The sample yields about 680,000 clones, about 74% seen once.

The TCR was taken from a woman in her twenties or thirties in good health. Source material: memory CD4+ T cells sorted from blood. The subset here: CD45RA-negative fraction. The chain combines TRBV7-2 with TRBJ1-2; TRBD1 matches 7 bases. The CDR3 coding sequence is TGTGCCAGCAGCCTTGGACAGGCTGTAGGTGGCTACACCTTC. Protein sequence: CASSLGQAVGGYTF.